This entry concerns a single T cell receptor (beta chain). Its binding antigen is unknown. Nothing much larger sits one base from this clone, and base qualities are not available. This specimen comes from a study of blood T cell repertoires in COVID-19 (TCRdb year 2020). Turning to the overall study: Samples covering the acute and convalescent phases of COVID-19 were provided by collaborators in the United States, Italy and Spain. The prospective study material was composed of cDNA or gDNA derived from T cells, B-cell-depleted T cells, or PBMCs. The dataset comprised deeply sampled blood TCRbeta repertoires from subjects exposed to, actively infected with, or recovered from COVID-19. The repertoires were released in a freely available public database intended as a resource for research on the immune response to SARS-CoV-2. The samples were drawn from two sources: the first 160 participants of the ongoing ImmuneRACE study, and 1,000 to 1,500 subjects contributed by 6 global collaborators. Nearly every sample came with metadata listing a de-identified subject ID, COVID-19 status, age in years and sex. Where available, HLA class I and class II types were taken from metadata supplied by the sample provider and were not determined by assay-based typing.

The germline V gene (reference sequence) supplies CDR1 LNHDA and CDR2 SQIVND. V loses 3 bases, J loses 3 bases, and the germline ends lie 9 bases apart. The cysteine opens and the phenylalanine closes a CDR3 of 14 amino acids. CDR3 DNA only is kept here, 42 bases in frame from base 1. Beyond this particular receptor, the publication reports: Clinical and demographic metadata were provided uncurated, with the amount varying by source and participant.

TCRbeta CDR3 regions were amplified from genomic DNA using the immunoSEQ Assay, a bias-controlled multiplex PCR. In the authors' own workflow: Within the assay, amplification of reference gene primers was used to estimate how many nucleated cells each sample contained. To quantify the absolute abundance of each unique TCRbeta CDR3 rearrangement, sequence reads were collapsed and filtered. Productive Simpson clonality was computed per sample as the square root of Simpson's diversity index over productive rearrangements. TCRdb retrieved this table from immuneACCESS and kept in-frame rearrangements only. Not all clones are present; in checked studies, unresolved V genes account for under half, and no reason is known for the remainder. V, J and clone size are taken as reported in that table, and D and trimming were inferred from the DNA itself. The sample records about 240,000 clones, about four fifths of which are singletons. Jointly, the top ten make up around 9.6% of the sample.

The collaborating institutions used their own protocols to collect whole blood in K2EDTA tubes. For TCRbeta analysis, collaborators shipped samples as frozen whole blood, isolated PBMCs, or DNA extracted from either of those sample types. The sequencing sample was made of peripheral blood. The rearrangement joined TRBV19 to TRBJ1-5; the D gene remains uncertain. The receptor comes from a woman aged 80 or over with acute or convalescent COVID-19. In nucleotide form, the sequence is TGTGCCAGTAGTATGGAACAGAACAATCAGCCCCAGCATTTT. The encoded protein is CASSMEQNNQPQHF.